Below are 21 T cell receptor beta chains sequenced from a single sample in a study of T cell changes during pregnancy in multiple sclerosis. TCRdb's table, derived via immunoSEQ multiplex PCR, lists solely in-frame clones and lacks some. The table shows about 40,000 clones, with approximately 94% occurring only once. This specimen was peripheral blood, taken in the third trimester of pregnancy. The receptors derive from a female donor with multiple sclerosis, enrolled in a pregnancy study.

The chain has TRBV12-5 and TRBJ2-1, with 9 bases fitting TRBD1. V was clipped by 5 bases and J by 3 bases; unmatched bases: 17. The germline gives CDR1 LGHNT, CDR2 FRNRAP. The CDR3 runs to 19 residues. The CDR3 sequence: CASGEDTGTGPGYYNEQFF. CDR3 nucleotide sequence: TGTGCTAGTGGTGAGGATACGGGGACAGGGCCGGGTTACTACAATGAGCAGTTCTTC.

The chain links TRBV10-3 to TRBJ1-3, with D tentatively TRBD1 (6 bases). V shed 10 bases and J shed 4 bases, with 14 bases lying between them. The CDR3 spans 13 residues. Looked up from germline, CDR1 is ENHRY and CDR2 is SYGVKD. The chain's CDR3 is CATGVVSGNTIYF. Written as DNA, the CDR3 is TGTGCCACAGGGGTAGTTTCGGGAAACACCATATATTTT.

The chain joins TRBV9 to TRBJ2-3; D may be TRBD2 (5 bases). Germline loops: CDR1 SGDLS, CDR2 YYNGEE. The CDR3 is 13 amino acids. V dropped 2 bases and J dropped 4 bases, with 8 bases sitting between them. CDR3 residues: CASSVVSADTQYF. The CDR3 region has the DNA TGTGCCAGCAGCGTGGTTAGCGCAGATACGCAGTATTTT.

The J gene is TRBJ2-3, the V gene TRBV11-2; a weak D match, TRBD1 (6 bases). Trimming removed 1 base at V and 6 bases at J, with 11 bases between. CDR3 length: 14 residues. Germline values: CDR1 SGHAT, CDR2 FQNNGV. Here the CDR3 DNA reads TGTGCCAGCAGCTTAGCAGGGGAACAGGATACGCAGTATTTT. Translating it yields CASSLAGEQDTQYF.

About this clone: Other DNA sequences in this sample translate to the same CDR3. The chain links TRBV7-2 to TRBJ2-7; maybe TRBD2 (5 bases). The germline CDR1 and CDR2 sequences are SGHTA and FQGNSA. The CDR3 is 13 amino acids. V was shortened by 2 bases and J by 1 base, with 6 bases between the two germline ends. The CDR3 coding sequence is TGTGCCAGCAGCTTAAGAGGGTCCTACGAGCAGTACTTC. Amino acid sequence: CASSLRGSYEQYF.

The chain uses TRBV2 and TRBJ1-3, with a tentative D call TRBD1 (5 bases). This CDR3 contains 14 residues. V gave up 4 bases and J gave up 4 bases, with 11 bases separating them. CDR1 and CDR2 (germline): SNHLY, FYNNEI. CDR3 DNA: TGTGCCAGCAGTGCAGGGCTAACCGGAAACACCATATATTTT. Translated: CASSAGLTGNTIYF.

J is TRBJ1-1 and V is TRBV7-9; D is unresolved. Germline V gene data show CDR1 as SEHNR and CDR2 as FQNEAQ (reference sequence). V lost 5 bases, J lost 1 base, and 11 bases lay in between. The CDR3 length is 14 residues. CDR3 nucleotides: TGTGCCAGCAGCCTTACGGCGGGGAACACTGAAGCTTTCTTT. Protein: CASSLTAGNTEAFF.

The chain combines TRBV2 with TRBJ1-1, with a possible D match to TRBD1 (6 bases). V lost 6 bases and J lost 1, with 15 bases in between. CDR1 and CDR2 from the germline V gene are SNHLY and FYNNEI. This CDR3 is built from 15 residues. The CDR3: CASRTGNLGNTEAFF. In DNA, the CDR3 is TGTGCCAGCAGGACAGGAAATTTGGGGAACACTGAAGCTTTCTTT.

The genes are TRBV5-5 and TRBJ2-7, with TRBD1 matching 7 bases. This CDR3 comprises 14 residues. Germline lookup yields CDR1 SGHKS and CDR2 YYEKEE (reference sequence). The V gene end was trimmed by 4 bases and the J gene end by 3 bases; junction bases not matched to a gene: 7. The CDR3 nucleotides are TGTGCCAGCAGCCTAGAGCAGGGGGACTACGAGCAGTACTTC. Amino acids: CASSLEQGDYEQYF.

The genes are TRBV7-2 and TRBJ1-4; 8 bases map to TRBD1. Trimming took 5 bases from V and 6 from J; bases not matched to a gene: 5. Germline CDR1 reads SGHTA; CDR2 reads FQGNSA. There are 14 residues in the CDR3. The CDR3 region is CASSPWTGHEKLFF. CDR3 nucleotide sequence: TGTGCCAGCAGCCCGTGGACAGGGCATGAAAAACTGTTTTTT.

CDR3 sequence: CAISESRETQYF. As DNA, the CDR3 is TGTGCCATCAGTGAATCTAGAGAGACCCAGTACTTC. This chain uses TRBV10-3 with TRBJ2-5; D is unclear. The V end lost 3 bases, the J end lost 4 bases, and 6 bases lay between the germline ends. The CDR3 contains 12 residues. The germline V gene has CDR1 ENHRY and CDR2 SYGVKD.

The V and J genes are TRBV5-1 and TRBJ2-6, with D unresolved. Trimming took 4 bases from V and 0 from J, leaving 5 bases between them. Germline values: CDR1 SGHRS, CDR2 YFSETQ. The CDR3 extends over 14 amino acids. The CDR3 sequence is CASSLLSGANVLTF. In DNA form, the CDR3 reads TGCGCCAGCAGCCTCCTCTCTGGGGCCAACGTCCTGACTTTC.

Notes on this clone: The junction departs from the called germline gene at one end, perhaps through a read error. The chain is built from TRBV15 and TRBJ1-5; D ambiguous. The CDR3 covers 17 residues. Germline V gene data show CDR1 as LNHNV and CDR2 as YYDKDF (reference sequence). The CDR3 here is CATGRGGRLSGDQPQHF. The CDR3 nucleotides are TGTGCCACCGGCAGAGGAGGGCGGTTGAGTGGGGATCAGCCCCAGCATTTT.

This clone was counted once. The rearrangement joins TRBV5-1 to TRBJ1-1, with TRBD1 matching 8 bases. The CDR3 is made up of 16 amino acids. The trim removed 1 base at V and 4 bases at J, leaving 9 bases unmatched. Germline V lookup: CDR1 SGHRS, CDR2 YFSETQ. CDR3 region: CASSLTGGLGGTEAFF. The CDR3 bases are TGCGCCAGCAGCTTGACAGGGGGGCTTGGTGGCACTGAAGCTTTCTTT. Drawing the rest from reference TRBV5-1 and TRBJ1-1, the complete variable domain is KAGVTQTPRYLIKTRGQQVTLSCSPISGHRSVSWYQQTPGQGLQFLFEYFSETQRNKGNFPGRFSGRQFSNSRSEMNVSTLELGDSALYLCASSLTGGLGGTEAFFGQGTRLTVV.

The CDR3, as DNA: TGTGCCAGCAGCGTAGTGGCGGGGGGCGTAGATACGCAGTATTTT. Protein sequence: CASSVVAGGVDTQYF. The chain couples TRBV9 to TRBJ2-3, with TRBD2 matching over 8 bases. V gave up 0 bases and J gave up 5 bases; unmatched junction bases: 5. Per germline, CDR1 SGDLS and CDR2 YYNGEE. This CDR3 region has 15 residues.

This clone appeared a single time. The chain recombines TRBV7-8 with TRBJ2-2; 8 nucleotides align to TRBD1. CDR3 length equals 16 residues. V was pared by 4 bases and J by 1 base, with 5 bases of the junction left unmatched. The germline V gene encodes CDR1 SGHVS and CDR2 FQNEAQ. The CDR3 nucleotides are TGTGCCAGCAGCTCTCAGACAGGGGTGAACACCGGGGAGCTGTTTTTT. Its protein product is CASSSQTGVNTGELFF.

The CDR3 nucleotides read TGTGCCAGCTCAATCCGCCCCGACAGTGAAGCTTTCTTT. Translation: CASSIRPDSEAFF. The rearrangement joins TRBV18 to TRBJ1-1, with TRBD1 as a possible D gene (5 bases). V was pared by 5 bases and J by 7 bases, with 14 bases between. The CDR3 totals 13 residues. Germline V gene sequence: CDR1 KGHSH, CDR2 LQKENI.

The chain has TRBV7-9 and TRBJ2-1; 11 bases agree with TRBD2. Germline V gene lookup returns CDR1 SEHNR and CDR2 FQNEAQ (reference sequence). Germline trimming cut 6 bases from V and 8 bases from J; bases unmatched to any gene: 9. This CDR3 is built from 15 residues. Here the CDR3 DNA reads TGTGCCAGCAGGATAACTAGCGGGAGTACCTATGAGCAGTTCTTC. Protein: CASRITSGSTYEQFF. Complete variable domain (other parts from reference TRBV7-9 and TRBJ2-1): DTGVSQNPRHKITKRGQNVTFRCDPISEHNRLYWYRQTLGQGPEFLTYFQNEAQLEKSRLLSDRFSAERPKGSFSTLEIQRTEQGDSAMYLCASRITSGSTYEQFFGPGTRLTVL.

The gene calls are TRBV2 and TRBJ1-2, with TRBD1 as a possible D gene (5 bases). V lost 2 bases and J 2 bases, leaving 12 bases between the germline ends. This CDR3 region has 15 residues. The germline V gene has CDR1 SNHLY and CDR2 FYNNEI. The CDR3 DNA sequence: TGTGCCAGCAGTGAAAAGGGCAGGGCCAACTATGGCTACACCTTC. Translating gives CASSEKGRANYGYTF. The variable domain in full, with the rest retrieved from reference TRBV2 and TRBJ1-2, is EPEVTQTPSHQVTQMGQEVILRCVPISNHLYFYWYRQILGQKVEFLVSFYNNEISEKSEIFDDQFSVERPDGSNFTLKIRSTKLEDSAMYFCASSEKGRANYGYTFGSGTRLTVV.

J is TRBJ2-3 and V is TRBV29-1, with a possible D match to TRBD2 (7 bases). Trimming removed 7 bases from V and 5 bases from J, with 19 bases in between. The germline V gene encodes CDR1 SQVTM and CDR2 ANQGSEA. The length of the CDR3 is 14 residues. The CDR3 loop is CSAREGGSGDTQYF. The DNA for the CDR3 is TGCAGCGCACGCGAGGGGGGGAGTGGAGATACGCAGTATTTT.

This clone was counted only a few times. The CDR3 sequence is CGIAGMNTEAFF. The CDR3 coding sequence is TGTGGTATTGCAGGAATGAACACTGAAGCTTTCTTT. The V call is TRBV28, the J call TRBJ1-1; D gene uncertain. Germline CDR1 is MDHEN and CDR2 is SYDVKM. This CDR3 is built from 12 residues.